This T cell receptor beta chain was captured by sequencing in a study of cytotoxic CD8 clonotypes in ibrutinib-treated CLL. Genomic DNA for TCR beta libraries, around 2 micrograms, came from cryopreserved PBMCs. The protocol was immunoSEQ multiplex PCR, while the TCRdb copy is restricted to in-frame clones and leaves out a portion. The table has 100,000 to 150,000 clones, approximately 83% seen once. The V and J ends lost 0 bases and 4 bases respectively, with 13 bases between them. The CDR3 sequence is 15 residues long. Per germline, CDR1 SGHDT and CDR2 YYEEEE. The material sequenced was PBMCs, taken after 24 months of ibrutinib treatment. This chain connects TRBV5-6 to TRBJ2-5, with D perhaps TRBD2 (5 bases). The TCR comes from a human donor with chronic lymphocytic leukemia. CDR3 DNA: TGTGCCAGCAGCTTGGGGGCTATCGCGGGAGAGACCCAGTACTTC. This encodes CASSLGAIAGETQYF.